These 26 T cell receptor beta chains came from one sample sequenced in a study of CD8 T cells in Susac syndrome. RNA totalling roughly 0.45 to 1 ug underwent reverse transcription with random hexamers. TCRdb used MiXCR to reprocess the immunoSEQ multiplex PCR reads, holding one entry per CDR3 protein. The sample consists of around 77,000 distinct CDR3 sequences, 96% of them appearing once. The sample consisted of CD4+ T cells from PBMCs. All receptors derive from a human donor with multiple sclerosis.

The V gene is TRBV4-1, the J gene TRBJ1-4; the match to TRBD1 covers 7 bases. Trimming took 4 bases from V and 9 from J; bases not matched to a gene: 8. The CDR3 has 14 residues. Germline V gives CDR1 MGHRA, CDR2 YSYEKL. CDR3 DNA: TGCGCCAGCAGCCGCACAGGGGTTGGGAAAAAACTGTTTTTT. Encoded protein: CASSRTGVGKKLFF.

The chain combines TRBV12-3 or TRBV12-4 with TRBJ2-1, with 9 bases that match TRBD1. V lost 4 bases and J lost 14; bases outside the gene matches: 6. The CDR3 is made up of 12 amino acids. The CDR3 DNA sequence: TGTGCCAGCAGTTCATCCGGGACAGGGAAGTTCTTC. Its protein product is CASSSSGTGKFF.

The chain links TRBV2 to TRBJ1-6; a weak D match, TRBD1 (6 bases). The V gene lost 7 bases and the J gene lost 6 bases, with 13 bases spanning the gap. Per germline, CDR1 SNHLY and CDR2 FYNNEI. This CDR3 has 14 amino acids. The CDR3 loop reads CASTKGVINSPLHF. The CDR3 region has the DNA TGTGCCAGCACCAAGGGGGTGATTAATTCACCCCTCCACTTT.

This chain uses TRBV30 with TRBJ2-2; 12 nucleotides line up with TRBD1. Germline CDR1 and CDR2: GTSNPN and SVGIG (reference sequence). The CDR3 contains 15 residues. J gave up 3 bases and V 8 bases, and 7 bases lay outside the gene matches. CDR3 coding DNA: TGTGCCCCGGGACAGGGGGCTTCGGACACCGGGGAGCTGTTTTTT. As protein: CAPGQGASDTGELFF. Full variable domain (rest looked up from reference TRBV30 and TRBJ2-2): SQTIHQWPATLVQPVGSPLSLECTVEGTSNPNLYWYRQAAGRGLQLLFYSVGIGQISSEVPQNLSASRPQDRQFILSSKKLLLSDSGFYLCAPGQGASDTGELFFGEGSRLTVL.

This clonotype was recorded once. The V call is TRBV24-1, the J call TRBJ2-2, with 9 bases that match TRBD2. J gave up 4 bases and V 9 bases, and 8 bases lay outside the gene matches. Germline-derived CDR1 and CDR2 are KGHDR and SFDVKD. This CDR3 spans 15 amino acids. The CDR3 is CATGAGGRSTGELFF. The CDR3 DNA is TGTGCCACCGGCGCGGGGGGGCGGAGCACCGGGGAGCTGTTTTTT.

This clonotype was detected only once. This chain connects TRBV20-1 to TRBJ2-7; 10 bases align to TRBD1. V gave up 5 bases and J gave up 1 base; unmatched junction bases: 11. The CDR3 is made up of 16 amino acids. Germline CDR1 reads DFQATT; CDR2 reads SNEGSKA (reference sequence). CDR3 sequence: CSAYPDRGKGSYEQYF. As DNA, the CDR3 is TGCAGTGCTTACCCGGACAGGGGGAAGGGATCCTACGAGCAGTACTTC.

In DNA, the CDR3 is TGTGCCTGGATTTGGGCAGGGCGGGACGGTGGCTACACCTTC. Protein product: CAWIWAGRDGGYTF. The rearrangement joins TRBV30 to TRBJ1-2, with D perhaps matching TRBD1 (5 bases). V was cut by 4 bases and J by 7 bases, with 19 bases left in between. CDR1 is GTSNPN and CDR2 is SVGIG in the germline V gene (reference sequence). The CDR3 sequence is 14 residues long.

The table lists this clonotype with a count of one. The rearrangement joins TRBV25-1 to TRBJ2-7; D is possibly TRBD2 (5 bases). Germline lookup yields CDR1 MGHDK and CDR2 SYGVNS. Between the trimmed V and J ends, which lost 5 bases and 1 base, there was a span of 12 bases. The CDR3 has 14 residues. The CDR3: CASSKEEGSYEQYF. The CDR3 region has the DNA TGTGCCAGCAGTAAGGAGGAAGGGTCCTACGAGCAGTACTTC.

The chain joins TRBV12-3 or TRBV12-4 to TRBJ2-5, with a possible D match to TRBD2 (6 bases). V lost 6 bases and J 5 bases, leaving 16 bases between the germline ends. This CDR3 has 14 residues. CDR3: CASSPGGGWETQYF. The CDR3 bases are TGTGCCAGCAGCCCCGGGGGTGGGTGGGAGACCCAGTACTTC.

The V call is TRBV20-1, the J call TRBJ1-5, with unresolved D. The CDR3 sequence is 14 residues long. Germline CDR1 and CDR2: DFQATT and SNEGSKA (reference sequence). V shed 0 bases and J shed 0 bases, with 6 bases lying between them. CDR3 sequence: CSARDVNSNQPQHF. Here the CDR3 DNA reads TGCAGTGCTAGAGATGTTAATAGCAATCAGCCCCAGCATTTT.

V gene TRBV12-3 or TRBV12-4 combines with J gene TRBJ2-5; D might be TRBD1 (5 bases). Trimming left V 6 bases short and J 5 bases short, with 25 bases between. This CDR3 has 17 residues. The CDR3 sequence is CASSQGAFGRPKETQYF. The CDR3 nucleotides read TGTGCCAGCAGCCAAGGGGCGTTCGGCAGACCCAAGGAGACCCAGTACTTC.

The chain couples TRBV4-3 to TRBJ1-1; the D gene is possibly TRBD1 (5 bases). V shed 1 base and J shed 0 bases, with 12 bases lying between them. CDR1 and CDR2 from the germline V gene are LGHNA and YSLEER. The CDR3 contains 16 residues. The CDR3 region has the DNA TGCGCCAGCAGCCAAGGGCCAGGGTCGCTGAACACTGAAGCTTTCTTT. This sequence encodes CASSQGPGSLNTEAFF.

The chain couples TRBV5-1 to TRBJ2-7, with TRBD2 matching over 8 bases. V shed 1 base and J 0 bases; nucleotides not matched to a gene: 3. The CDR3 spans 15 residues. CDR1 is SGHRS and CDR2 is YFSETQ in the germline V gene. CDR3 nucleotides: TGCGCCAGCAGCTTGAAGCGGGGGAGCTCCTACGAGCAGTACTTC. Its protein product is CASSLKRGSSYEQYF.

This chain joins TRBV6-5 and TRBJ2-7; TRBD1 is a possible D gene (6 bases). V was clipped by 11 bases and J by 2 bases, with 16 bases between them. The germline CDR1 and CDR2 sequences are MNHEY and SVGAGI. This CDR3 region has 13 residues. The CDR3 region is CAAEGDGTYEQYF. The CDR3 region has the DNA TGTGCCGCCGAGGGGGATGGGACCTACGAGCAGTACTTC.

J is TRBJ1-1 and V is TRBV7-9, with D perhaps TRBD1 (5 bases). Trimming cost V 0 bases and J 5 bases, with 16 bases left between them. CDR3 length equals 16 residues. Germline V gene data show CDR1 as SEHNR and CDR2 as FQNEAQ (reference sequence). CDR3 nucleotide sequence: TGTGCCAGCAGCTTAGCGTATAAGGGGCGAGGGACTGAAGCTTTCTTT. It translates to CASSLAYKGRGTEAFF.

The chain combines TRBV4-2 with TRBJ2-7, with D possibly being TRBD2 (6 bases). The CDR3 consists of 14 residues. Germline V gene data show CDR1 as LGHNA and CDR2 as YNFKEQ. Trimming stripped 4 bases from V and 3 bases from J, with 13 bases between. CDR3 nucleotide sequence: TGTGCCAGCAGCCGCGCGGGGTATGGCTACGAGCAGTACTTC. Encoded protein: CASSRAGYGYEQYF.

The chain links TRBV5-1 to TRBJ2-2, with D possibly TRBD1 on 5 matching bases. The length of the CDR3 is 14 residues. V was trimmed by 4 bases and J by 2 bases, leaving 9 bases between them. CDR1 is SGHRS and CDR2 is YFSETQ in the germline V gene. CDR3 amino acids: CASSMTVNTGELFF. As DNA, the CDR3 is TGCGCCAGCAGCATGACAGTCAACACCGGGGAGCTGTTTTTT. The complete variable domain, with remaining parts taken from reference TRBV5-1 and TRBJ2-2, reads KAGVTQTPRYLIKTRGQQVTLSCSPISGHRSVSWYQQTPGQGLQFLFEYFSETQRNKGNFPGRFSGRQFSNSRSEMNVSTLELGDSALYLCASSMTVNTGELFFGEGSRLTVL.

This chain connects TRBV24-1 to TRBJ2-7; TRBD1 matches at 8 bases. The germline V gene encodes CDR1 KGHDR and CDR2 SFDVKD. The length of the CDR3 is 12 residues. The J segment lost 3 bases and the V segment lost 11 bases, leaving 5 bases of the junction unmatched. CDR3 in amino acids: CAIRTGSYEQYF. The CDR3 nucleotides read TGTGCCATTCGGACAGGGAGCTACGAGCAGTACTTC.

The gene calls are TRBV20-1 and TRBJ2-5; either TRBD1 or TRBD2 may fit D (5 bases each). Between the trimmed V and J ends, which lost 3 bases and 4 bases, there was a span of 18 bases. The germline gives CDR1 DFQATT, CDR2 SNEGSKA (reference sequence). The CDR3 is made up of 15 amino acids. The CDR3, as DNA: TGCAGTGCTAGCTCCGGGCTAGTAGGGACAGAGACCCAGTACTTC. Its protein is CSASSGLVGTETQYF.

The sample holds one count of this clonotype. The chain employs TRBV21-1 and TRBJ2-1; TRBD1, the table's D call, was not compared with the DNA. TRBV21-1 counts as a pseudogene. The CDR3 is made up of 14 amino acids. In DNA form, the CDR3 reads TGTGCCAGCACCATCGGGACCGCGGGGAATGAGCAGTTCTTC. It yields the protein CASTIGTAGNEQFF.

This clonotype has a single count. The CDR3 DNA sequence: TGTGCCACCCAAAGAGGGGGCGCGTCGCACGAGCAGTACTTC. Its translation: CATQRGGASHEQYF. V usage is TRBV6-2 or TRBV6-3 and J usage is TRBJ2-7; TRBD1 aligns across 7 bases. J lost 5 bases, V lost 10 bases, and 14 bases had no gene match. The CDR3 is made up of 14 amino acids. The germline CDR1 and CDR2 sequences are MNHEY and SVGEGT.

This rearrangement joins TRBV20-1 to TRBJ2-7; D is unclear. Germline V gene lookup returns CDR1 DFQATT and CDR2 SNEGSKA (reference sequence). This CDR3 region has 12 residues. V lost 3 bases and J 0 bases, leaving 6 bases between the germline ends. The CDR3 here is CSASASSYEQYF. The DNA for the CDR3 is TGCAGTGCTAGTGCCAGCTCCTACGAGCAGTACTTC.

The gene calls are TRBV7-2 and TRBJ2-5; 14 bases map to TRBD2. This CDR3 contains 16 residues. The junction had 2 bases not matched to a gene; V was cut back by 3 bases and J by 2 bases. From germline, CDR1 is SGHTA and CDR2 FQGNSA. CDR3 loop: CASSFRTSGGQETQYF. CDR3 DNA sequence: TGTGCCAGCAGCTTCCGGACTAGCGGGGGGCAAGAGACCCAGTACTTC.

The chain carries TRBV18 and TRBJ2-7; no definite D call. The germline V gene encodes CDR1 KGHSH and CDR2 LQKENI. The CDR3 consists of 13 residues. The V gene lost 0 bases and the J gene lost 4 bases, with 7 bases spanning the gap. The CDR3 region is CASSPPGRYEQYF. In DNA form, the CDR3 reads TGTGCCAGCTCACCACCGGGCCGATACGAGCAGTACTTC.

To note about this clonotype: Germline and junction disagree at one end, which may indicate a read error. The chain links TRBV7-9 to TRBJ2-6; D is undetermined. Germline V CDR1 and CDR2: SEHNR, FQNEAQ (reference sequence). This CDR3 spans 12 amino acids. CDR3 amino acids: CATSSGANVLTF. Here the CDR3 DNA reads TGTGCCACCAGCTCTGGGGCCAACGTCCTGACTTTC.

This chain links TRBV7-2 with TRBJ2-2, with D tentatively TRBD1 or TRBD2 (6 bases each). The germline V and J ends were trimmed by 4 bases and 1 base, with 13 bases remaining between them. The germline V gene encodes CDR1 SGHTA and CDR2 FQGNSA. The CDR3 is made up of 16 amino acids. The CDR3 is CASSYRGGGNTGELFF. CDR3 DNA: TGTGCCAGCAGCTATAGAGGGGGAGGGAACACCGGGGAGCTGTTTTTT.